Following are 2 T cell receptor beta chains from one sample sequenced in a study of Ad26.COV2.S vaccination and SARS-CoV-2 variants (dated by TCRdb to the early 2020s). The library was produced with the immunoSEQ multiplex PCR assay. TCRdb holds this immuneACCESS table with in-frame rearrangements only. Some clones are missing; in checked studies, unresolved V genes explain under half, and the rest has no known cause. This sample has about 98,000 clones in its table, and around three quarters of those were observed once. The ten largest clones represent roughly 17% of the sample. The time point label corresponds to: individuals recovered from natural SARS-CoV-2 infection. The input for sequencing was peripheral blood, taken after recovery from COVID-19. The receptors here all came from a human donor who had recovered from COVID-19.

The rearrangement joins TRBV6-5 to TRBJ1-6; 9 bases line up with TRBD1. The germline V gene has CDR1 MNHEY and CDR2 SVGAGI. CDR3 length: 15 amino acids. Germline trimming cut 5 bases from V and 10 bases from J; bases unmatched to any gene: 9. The CDR3 DNA follows: TGTGCCAGCAGTCAAACCGGGACAGGGAGCTCACCCCTCCACTTT. Translating it yields CASSQTGTGSSPLHF.

In its sample, this clone was seen once. The V and J genes are TRBV6-5 and TRBJ1-3, with D tentatively TRBD1 (6 bases). The CDR3 runs to 13 residues. V lost 3 bases and J 4 bases, leaving 7 bases between the germline ends. Germline V gene data show CDR1 as MNHEY and CDR2 as SVGAGI. The CDR3 protein is CASSYDRGNTIYF. DNA of the CDR3: TGTGCCAGCAGTTATGACAGGGGAAACACCATATATTTT.